A selection of T cell receptor beta chains follows, all from one sample in a study of shared clonotypes between healthy human individuals. The table came from immunoSEQ multiplex PCR; TCRdb's copy has only in-frame clones and leaves some out. The sample gives roughly 1,000,000 clones, around 78% of which show up once; 0.61% is in the top ten. Material for sequencing was memory CD4+ T cells from PBMCs. Source of these receptors: a young man in good health. Some clones in this sample may be carry-over from other donors' samples. The CDR3 runs from the conserved cysteine through the conserved F or W. Each record gives: V gene, CDR3 protein.

v_call: TRBV5-1; cdr3_aa: CASSSLRRSQETQYF
v_call: TRBV9; cdr3_aa: CASSGNWGDTQYF
v_call: TRBV6-1; cdr3_aa: CASSLRQGSTDTQYF
v_call: TRBV27; cdr3_aa: CASSFRGRDGYTF
v_call: TRBV28; cdr3_aa: CASSPGLNYGYTF
v_call: TRBV10-3; cdr3_aa: CAISEATGGDEQYF
v_call: TRBV2; cdr3_aa: CASIQGLAASQETQYF
v_call: TRBV19; cdr3_aa: CASTPGLAGGQPPGDTQYF
v_call: TRBV28; cdr3_aa: CASSFLDGKSSYNEQFF
v_call: TRBV5-6; cdr3_aa: CASRRIPTGAIYEQYF
v_call: TRBV7-3; cdr3_aa: CASSLGPAENTQYF
v_call: TRBV2; cdr3_aa: CASSESLAGKAEAFF
v_call: TRBV6-5; cdr3_aa: CASSPGTGIYGYTF
v_call: TRBV25-1; cdr3_aa: CASSTGVKWNTEAFF
v_call: TRBV7-2; cdr3_aa: CASSLDRNTYEQYF
v_call: TRBV5-4; cdr3_aa: CASSPQGGDYDNEQFF
v_call: TRBV29-1; cdr3_aa: CSVEGQGRAEAFF
v_call: TRBV7-2; cdr3_aa: CASSTQAVPDTQYF
v_call: TRBV6-1; cdr3_aa: CASSPETYGGDEQFF
v_call: TRBV15; cdr3_aa: CATSRDGRGSVYGYTF
v_call: TRBV6-5; cdr3_aa: CASKTTGRPEQPQHF
v_call: TRBV7-2; cdr3_aa: CASRSAGGRGTDTQYF